The 32 T cell receptor beta chains below all came from one sample that was sequenced in a study of blood T cell repertoires in COVID-19. Data came from immunoSEQ multiplex PCR; TCRdb stores just in-frame clones and leaves some out. The table lists some 150,000 clones, about 85% of them singletons. The sample comprised peripheral blood. Every receptor here comes from a man aged 35 to 55 with acute or convalescent COVID-19.

CDR3 coding DNA: TGCAGCGTTGTAGTTACCGGGGCCAACGTCCTGACTTTC. The encoded protein is CSVVVTGANVLTF. The chain employs TRBV29-1 and TRBJ2-6; D ambiguous. CDR3 length: 13 amino acids. V lost 4 bases and J lost 4, with 8 bases in between. The germline V gene has CDR1 SQVTM and CDR2 ANQGSEA.

The chain has TRBV11-2 and TRBJ1-6; 8 bases align to TRBD1. The CDR3 loop spans 16 amino acids. Germline assignment: CDR1 SGHAT and CDR2 FQNNGV. With V trimmed by 6 bases and J by 6 bases, 10 bases remained unmatched. CDR3 nucleotide sequence: TGTGCCAGCAGTGAGGCCCAGGGGGCAAGTAATTCACCCCTCCACTTT. Protein product: CASSEAQGASNSPLHF.

The J gene is TRBJ1-1, the V gene TRBV5-1; D unresolved. CDR3 length: 14 residues. V lost 2 bases to trimming and J lost 1 base, with 9 bases between them. CDR1 and CDR2 (germline): SGHRS, YFSETQ. CDR3 sequence reads: CASSLVGGNTEAFF. DNA of the CDR3: TGCGCCAGCAGCTTAGTAGGAGGGAACACTGAAGCTTTCTTT.

This rearrangement joins TRBV5-4 to TRBJ1-6, with a tentative D call TRBD1 (6 bases). Trimming stripped 2 bases from V and 6 bases from J, with 9 bases between. This CDR3 contains 14 residues. Germline lookup yields CDR1 SGHNT and CDR2 YYREEE (reference sequence). CDR3 coding DNA: TGTGCCAGCAGCTTTGGACAGCTTAATTCACCCCTCCACTTT. This codes for CASSFGQLNSPLHF.

V usage is TRBV7-7 and J usage is TRBJ1-5; possibly TRBD1 for D (6 bases). V lost 1 base to trimming and J lost 5 bases, with 6 bases between them. Germline V gene data show CDR1 as SSHAT and CDR2 as FNYEAQ (reference sequence). The CDR3 is 13 amino acids. The CDR3 nucleotides are TGTGCCAGCAGCTTAGACAGGGATCAGCCCCAGCATTTT. Translating gives CASSLDRDQPQHF.

The chain uses TRBV5-4 and TRBJ1-1, with D perhaps matching TRBD1 (5 bases). The CDR3 contains 14 residues. Trimming took off 2 bases at V and 1 base at J, with 9 bases between the two ends. CDR1 and CDR2 from the germline V gene are SGHNT and YYREEE (reference sequence). The CDR3 loop reads CASSFGGSNTEAFF. Written as DNA, the CDR3 is TGTGCCAGCAGCTTCGGGGGTTCGAACACTGAAGCTTTCTTT. Filled out from reference TRBV5-4 and TRBJ1-1, the complete variable domain reads ETGVTQSPTHLIKTRGQQVTLRCSSQSGHNTVSWYQQALGQGPQFIFQYYREEENGRGNFPPRFSGLQFPNYSSELNVNALELDDSALYLCASSFGGSNTEAFFGQGTRLTVV.

The V gene is TRBV7-2, the J gene TRBJ2-5, with 13 nucleotides matching TRBD2. The trim removed 5 bases at V and 5 bases at J, leaving 11 bases unmatched. Germline CDR1 and CDR2: SGHTA and FQGNSA. This CDR3 comprises 17 residues. CDR3 residues: CASSLRTSGGGGETQYF. DNA for the CDR3: TGTGCCAGCAGCCTTAGGACTAGCGGGGGAGGTGGGGAGACCCAGTACTTC.

J is TRBJ1-1 and V is TRBV7-2; weak D call: TRBD1 (6 bases). CDR3 length equals 16 residues. Germline V gene sequence: CDR1 SGHTA, CDR2 FQGNSA. Trimming stripped 1 base from V and 0 bases from J, with 12 bases between. The CDR3 here is CASSLDRDTMNTEAFF. The CDR3 DNA is TGTGCCAGCAGCTTAGACCGGGACACGATGAACACTGAAGCTTTCTTT.

In its sample, this clone was seen a few times. The chain uses TRBV6-4 and TRBJ2-3, with 8 bases lining up with TRBD2. V lost 5 bases and J lost 1; bases outside the gene matches: 5. CDR3 length: 15 residues. The germline gives CDR1 MRHNA, CDR2 SNTAGT. The CDR3 region is CASSLRGEGTDTQYF. Written as DNA, the CDR3 is TGTGCCAGCAGTTTGCGGGGGGAAGGCACAGATACGCAGTATTTT.

The chain has TRBV19 and TRBJ1-2; 9 nucleotides align to TRBD1. The V gene's germline CDR1 is LNHDA and CDR2 SQIVND (reference sequence). V gave up 6 bases and J gave up 7 bases; unmatched junction bases: 9. The CDR3 extends over 14 amino acids. Written as DNA, the CDR3 is TGTGCCAGTAGCACCCGACAGGGGGTAGGTGGCTACACCTTC. Translation gives CASSTRQGVGGYTF.

The chain combines TRBV6-2 or TRBV6-3 with TRBJ2-7; no clear D. V was clipped by 8 bases and J by 3 bases, with 20 bases between them. The CDR3 is 15 residues long. CDR1 MNHEY and CDR2 SVGEGT come from the germline V gene. The CDR3 DNA is TGTGCCAGCTGCCCTGATGATACCACTAACTACGAGCAGTACTTC. As protein: CASCPDDTTNYEQYF.

This chain uses TRBV5-1 with TRBJ2-2; D unclear. CDR1 is SGHRS and CDR2 is YFSETQ in the germline V gene. V was clipped by 0 bases and J by 7 bases, with 13 bases between them. The CDR3 spans 15 residues. The CDR3 region is CASSLGATTIGELFF. CDR3 bases: TGCGCCAGCAGCTTGGGGGCTACAACAATCGGGGAGCTGTTTTTT.

CDR3 DNA: TGTGCCAGCAGCTTGACACGAGACTATGGCTACACCTTC. It translates to CASSLTRDYGYTF. The chain recombines TRBV3-1 (or the pseudogene TRBV3-2) with TRBJ1-2; D is ambiguous. Per germline, CDR1 LGHDT and CDR2 YNNKEL (reference sequence). This CDR3 is built from 13 residues. V was trimmed by 5 bases and J by 3 bases, leaving 10 bases between them.

In DNA, the CDR3 is TGTGCCATCAGTGAGTCGAGAAGCATGAACACTGAAGCTTTCTTT. Translating it yields CAISESRSMNTEAFF. The V call is TRBV10-3, the J call TRBJ1-1; D is unresolved. The germline V gene encodes CDR1 ENHRY and CDR2 SYGVKD. This CDR3 has 15 amino acids. Trimming removed 0 bases from V and 0 bases from J, with 8 bases in between.

Here the CDR3 reads CASSLDPGISQPQHF. The CDR3 DNA reads TGCGCCAGCAGCTTGGATCCAGGGATCAGTCAGCCCCAGCATTTT. This chain uses TRBV5-1 with TRBJ1-5; TRBD1 is a possible D gene (5 bases). CDR1 and CDR2 from the germline V gene are SGHRS and YFSETQ. V gave up 0 bases and J gave up 6 bases, with 13 bases separating them. The CDR3 contains 15 residues. The full variable domain, with the rest looked up from reference TRBV5-1 and TRBJ1-5, is KAGVTQTPRYLIKTRGQQVTLSCSPISGHRSVSWYQQTPGQGLQFLFEYFSETQRNKGNFPGRFSGRQFSNSRSEMNVSTLELGDSALYLCASSLDPGISQPQHFGDGTRLSIL.

As concerns this clone: Other DNA sequences within the sample encode an identical CDR3. J is TRBJ1-1 and V is TRBV12-3 or TRBV12-4; unclear D gene. CDR3 size: 13 residues. V lost 3 bases, J lost 2 bases, and 7 bases lay in between. The DNA of the CDR3 is TGTGCCAGCAGTTTTGGCGGAAACACTGAAGCTTTCTTT. This codes for CASSFGGNTEAFF.

CDR3 DNA sequence: TGTGCCAGCAGTGAATTCAGGGGAGTTACTGAAGCTTTCTTT. This translates into CASSEFRGVTEAFF. This sequence joins TRBV6-1 and TRBJ1-1, with D perhaps matching TRBD1 (6 bases). The length of the CDR3 is 14 residues. The V end lost 2 bases, the J end lost 5 bases, and 12 bases lay between the germline ends. Germline CDR1 and CDR2: MNHNS and SASEGT.

The chain combines TRBV21-1 with TRBJ1-2. TRBV21-1 is reported as a pseudogene. CDR3 length: 13 amino acids. This chain's CDR3 is CASSKSGLGRYTF. The CDR3 bases are TGTGCCAGCAGCAAATCGGGGTTAGGCCGCTACACCTTC.

This clone was seen more than once but under ten times. The chain links TRBV10-3 to TRBJ1-6; D is possibly TRBD1 (5 bases). The V and J ends lost 3 bases and 0 bases respectively, with 9 bases between them. Germline V CDR1 and CDR2: ENHRY, SYGVKD. This CDR3 has 16 amino acids. CDR3 nucleotides: TGTGCCATCAGTGACAGGGCGAGCTCCTATAATTCACCCCTCCACTTT. This encodes CAISDRASSYNSPLHF.

The chain carries TRBV7-3 and TRBJ2-1, with D possibly being TRBD1 (5 bases). Germline CDR1 SGHTA, CDR2 FQGTGA. The CDR3 is made up of 16 amino acids. V shed 2 bases and J shed 1 base, with 12 bases lying between them. For the CDR3, the DNA is TGTGCCAGCAGCTTAGTCGGCCAGGGTTCCTACAATGAGCAGTTCTTC. As protein: CASSLVGQGSYNEQFF.

This chain uses TRBV11-2 with TRBJ1-3; no definite D call. Trimming shortened V by 5 bases and J by 0 bases, and 8 bases separated the two germline ends. Germline CDR1 reads SGHAT; CDR2 reads FQNNGV. The CDR3 loop spans 14 amino acids. CDR3 DNA sequence: TGTGCCAGCAGCGCCGGGATCTCTGGAAACACCATATATTTT. Translating it yields CASSAGISGNTIYF.

This clone was detected only once. The chain joins TRBV5-1 to TRBJ2-7, with TRBD1 as a possible D gene (5 bases). The ends were cut back, 4 bases at V and 2 bases at J, with 19 bases in the middle. Germline V gene data show CDR1 as SGHRS and CDR2 as YFSETQ. The CDR3 consists of 16 residues. This CDR3 is CASSSATGTSTYEQYF. The DNA for the CDR3 is TGCGCCAGCAGCAGCGCCACAGGAACCTCGACCTACGAGCAGTACTTC.

The V and J genes are TRBV3-1 (or the pseudogene TRBV3-2) and TRBJ2-1, with D uncertain. The V gene's germline CDR1 is LGHDT and CDR2 YNNKEL (reference sequence). The V and J ends lost 0 bases and 0 bases respectively, with 6 bases between them. This CDR3 spans 15 amino acids. The CDR3 protein is CASSQETGSYNEQFF. CDR3 in DNA: TGTGCCAGCAGCCAAGAGACGGGCTCCTACAATGAGCAGTTCTTC.

This chain links TRBV9 with TRBJ1-3, with 8 bases matching TRBD1. This CDR3 contains 19 residues. V gave up 4 bases and J gave up 0 bases; unmatched junction bases: 15. The germline CDR1 and CDR2 sequences are SGDLS and YYNGEE. The CDR3 bases are TGTGCCAGCAGCACTTGGACAGGGTGGGGGTCAAGCTCTGGAAACACCATATATTTT. It translates to CASSTWTGWGSSSGNTIYF.

Only a few counts were recorded for this clone. V usage is TRBV18 and J usage is TRBJ2-7; maybe TRBD2 (5 bases). CDR3 length: 13 amino acids. V was clipped by 3 bases and J by 4 bases, with 10 bases between them. CDR1 and CDR2 (germline): KGHSH, LQKENI. This CDR3 reads CASSPLTGYEQYF. The DNA of the CDR3 is TGTGCCAGCTCACCCTTGACGGGATACGAGCAGTACTTC.

The chain carries TRBV28 and TRBJ2-3; the match to TRBD2 covers 7 bases. Germline V gene sequence: CDR1 MDHEN, CDR2 SYDVKM. CDR3 length equals 15 residues. Germline trimming cut 3 bases from V and 8 bases from J; bases unmatched to any gene: 11. In DNA, the CDR3 is TGTGCCAGCAGTTTCCGGACTAGAATCTCTGGTACGCAGTATTTT. Translating it yields CASSFRTRISGTQYF.

V gene TRBV27 combines with J gene TRBJ2-7; D not certain. Per the germline V gene, CDR1 is MNHEY and CDR2 is SMNVEV (reference sequence). The CDR3 totals 14 residues. V dropped 3 bases and J dropped 2 bases, with 11 bases sitting between them. CDR3 amino acids: CASSLHLTAYEQYF. CDR3 DNA: TGTGCCAGCAGTTTGCACCTAACCGCCTACGAGCAGTACTTC.

The chain combines TRBV11-1 with TRBJ1-1; no clear D. Trimming left V 2 bases short and J 6 bases short, with 10 bases between. The germline V gene has CDR1 SGHAT and CDR2 FQDESV (reference sequence). The CDR3 consists of 13 residues. The CDR3 is CASSLRRAAEAFF. The DNA of the CDR3 is TGTGCCAGCAGCTTAAGGAGGGCCGCTGAAGCTTTCTTT.

The chain carries TRBV3-1 (or the pseudogene TRBV3-2) and TRBJ2-1; 7 positions match TRBD2. Germline V gives CDR1 LGHDT, CDR2 YNNKEL (reference sequence). J lost 2 bases, V lost 0 bases, and 1 base had no gene match. This CDR3 is 15 amino acids long. The CDR3 region is CASSQEGLTYNEQFF. The CDR3 DNA sequence: TGTGCCAGCAGCCAAGAGGGACTAACCTACAATGAGCAGTTCTTC.

This clone was detected once. CDR3 amino acids: CASSIGTAGEQYF. The CDR3 DNA follows: TGCGCCAGCAGCATAGGAACCGCAGGGGAGCAGTACTTC. V gene TRBV5-1 combines with J gene TRBJ2-7; perhaps TRBD1 as D (5 bases). CDR3 length: 13 residues. Looked up from germline, CDR1 is SGHRS and CDR2 is YFSETQ. V was cut by 4 bases and J by 7 bases, with 15 bases left in between.

The chain uses TRBV30 and TRBJ1-4, with D perhaps TRBD1 (5 bases). CDR1 is GTSNPN and CDR2 is SVGIG in the germline V gene (reference sequence). This CDR3 has 14 residues. V was clipped by 1 base and J by 5 bases, with 11 bases between them. The CDR3 protein is CAWSGGRGNEKLFF. As DNA, the CDR3 is TGTGCCTGGAGTGGGGGCCGGGGGAATGAAAAACTGTTTTTT. Together with reference TRBV30 and TRBJ1-4, the CDR3 gives the full variable domain: SQTIHQWPATLVQPVGSPLSLECTVEGTSNPNLYWYRQAAGRGLQLLFYSVGIGQISSEVPQNLSASRPQDRQFILSSKKLLLSDSGFYLCAWSGGRGNEKLFFGSGTQLSVL.

This chain uses TRBV28 with TRBJ2-1; D is unclear. CDR3 length: 16 amino acids. Per the germline V gene, CDR1 is MDHEN and CDR2 is SYDVKM. Trimming took off 11 bases at V and 5 bases at J, with 25 bases between the two ends. The CDR3 DNA is TGTGCCCCTTCTCCTGACATGGGTTTCACTCACAATGAGCAGTTCTTC. As protein: CAPSPDMGFTHNEQFF.